This TCR beta chain is drawn from a study of identical twins. V lost 5 bases, J lost 7 bases, and 15 bases lay in between. Germline loops: CDR1 SEHNR, CDR2 FQNEAQ (reference sequence). The CDR3 is 15 residues long. This clonotype was seen once. TCRdb reprocessed the 5' RACE reads with MiXCR, giving one entry per CDR3 protein. This sample has around 530,000 distinct CDR3 sequences; approximately 16% occur once, and the top ten carry roughly 0.4%. This sample was shared with a second study, whose subject was yellow fever vaccine responses in identical twins.

The gene calls are TRBV7-9 and TRBJ2-6, with D perhaps being TRBD1 or TRBD2 (7 bases each). The specimen was CD4+ T cells sorted from blood. This receptor was taken from a woman aged 18-30 years in good health. The CDR3 region has the DNA TGTGCCAGCAGCCCAGGGGGGGGCTTCGCCAACGTCCTGACTTTC. This sequence encodes CASSPGGGFANVLTF.